These 28 T cell receptor beta chains came from one sample sequenced in a study of blood T cell repertoires in COVID-19. Method: immunoSEQ multiplex PCR; TCRdb's copy keeps in-frame clones and lacks some. The top ten hold roughly 15% of the sample, which has 15,000 to 20,000 clones, under 95% seen once. Sample: peripheral blood. The source of these receptors is a human donor in a cohort sampled during active COVID-19.

This clone appeared a few times. The V and J genes are TRBV3-1 (or the pseudogene TRBV3-2) and TRBJ1-5; 7 nucleotides line up with TRBD1. CDR1 LGHDT and CDR2 YNNKEL come from the germline V gene (reference sequence). The CDR3 has 15 residues. Trimming cost V 0 bases and J 7 bases; bases outside gene matches: 6. In DNA form, the CDR3 reads TGTGCCAGCAGCCAAGATCGTCAGGGGGTCCAGCCCCAGCATTTT. Encoded protein: CASSQDRQGVQPQHF.

The chain uses TRBV6-1 and TRBJ1-2, with TRBD1 matching over 7 bases. The CDR3 loop spans 13 amino acids. The J segment lost 3 bases and the V segment lost 3 bases, leaving 1 base of the junction unmatched. Germline CDR1 is MNHNS and CDR2 is SASEGT. CDR3 sequence: CASSDQGDYGYTF. The CDR3 DNA reads TGTGCCAGCAGTGATCAGGGGGACTATGGCTACACCTTC.

The rearrangement uses TRBV5-1 and TRBJ2-5; 10 bases map to TRBD2. The germline CDR1 and CDR2 sequences are SGHRS and YFSETQ. This CDR3 is 15 amino acids long. Germline trimming cut 5 bases from V and 6 bases from J; bases unmatched to any gene: 10. This CDR3 reads CASRPLAGAEQTQYF. The DNA of the CDR3 is TGCGCCAGCAGGCCCCTAGCGGGAGCGGAACAGACCCAGTACTTC. Together with reference TRBV5-1 and TRBJ2-5, the CDR3 gives the full variable domain: KAGVTQTPRYLIKTRGQQVTLSCSPISGHRSVSWYQQTPGQGLQFLFEYFSETQRNKGNFPGRFSGRQFSNSRSEMNVSTLELGDSALYLCASRPLAGAEQTQYFGPGTRLLVL.

The chain has TRBV7-2 and TRBJ2-7; 12 positions match TRBD2. V lost 5 bases and J lost 6; bases outside the gene matches: 8. From germline, CDR1 is SGHTA and CDR2 FQGNSA. This CDR3 region has 15 residues. The CDR3 spells CASSPQLAGGGEQYF. The DNA for the CDR3 is TGTGCCAGCAGCCCCCAACTAGCGGGAGGTGGCGAGCAGTACTTC.

The chain carries TRBV27 and TRBJ2-4; TRBD1 aligns across 7 bases. V was pared by 8 bases and J by 8 bases, with 15 bases of the junction left unmatched. This CDR3 comprises 15 residues. CDR1 is MNHEY and CDR2 is SMNVEV in the germline V gene (reference sequence). CDR3 region: CASSKGALGEDIQYF. CDR3 DNA: TGTGCCAGCTCAAAGGGGGCGTTGGGGGAAGACATTCAGTACTTC.

The rearrangement joins TRBV28 to TRBJ2-1; possibly TRBD2 for D (7 bases). V was shortened by 0 bases and J by 9 bases, with 21 bases between the two germline ends. The CDR3 loop spans 17 amino acids. Germline V lookup: CDR1 MDHEN, CDR2 SYDVKM. DNA for the CDR3: TGTGCCAGCAGTTTATGGGGGGCGGGAGAAGACGTTGGTGAGCAGTTCTTC. Translating gives CASSLWGAGEDVGEQFF.

The table lists this clone with a count of one. J is TRBJ1-2 and V is TRBV30; D perhaps matches TRBD1 (6 bases). Germline V lookup: CDR1 GTSNPN, CDR2 SVGIG (reference sequence). V lost 0 bases and J lost 10, with 15 bases in between. This CDR3 has 13 amino acids. The CDR3 region is CAWSVGRGKDYTF. The DNA of the CDR3 is TGTGCCTGGAGTGTAGGCAGGGGTAAGGACTACACCTTC.

The chain joins TRBV7-3 to TRBJ2-5; 8 positions agree with TRBD1. This CDR3 region has 14 residues. CDR1 and CDR2 (germline): SGHTA, FQGTGA. The V gene end was trimmed by 5 bases and the J gene end by 4 bases; junction bases not matched to a gene: 6. The CDR3 DNA sequence: TGTGCCAGCAGCGCGACAGGGGTGAGAGAGACCCAGTACTTC. Residues: CASSATGVRETQYF.

The sample holds one count of this clone. J is TRBJ1-3 and V is TRBV3-1 (or the pseudogene TRBV3-2), with 7 bases aligning to TRBD1. Germline CDR1 and CDR2: LGHDT and YNNKEL (reference sequence). There are 15 residues in the CDR3. V dropped 1 base and J dropped 3; count of bases not matched to a gene: 3. The CDR3 coding sequence is TGTGCCAGCAGCCAAGCTTCAGGGGGTGGAAACACCATATATTTT. It is translated as CASSQASGGGNTIYF.

This clone showed up just a few times. The CDR3 sequence is CASSLVPRPLNTEAFF. DNA for the CDR3: TGTGCCAGCAGCTTGGTGCCGAGGCCGTTGAACACTGAAGCTTTCTTT. The V and J genes are TRBV5-8 and TRBJ1-1; D is ambiguous. With 0 bases removed from V and 0 bases from J, the gap between germline ends came to 12 bases. The CDR3 runs to 16 residues. Germline loops: CDR1 SGHTS, CDR2 YDEGEE. Variable domain in full (rest from reference TRBV5-8 and TRBJ1-1): EAGVTQSPTHLIKTRGQQATLRCSPISGHTSVYWYQQALGLGLQFLLWYDEGEERNRGNFPPRFSGRQFPNYSSELNVNALELEDSALYLCASSLVPRPLNTEAFFGQGTRLTVV.

The sample holds one count of this clone. The junction does not match germline at one end; this may be a read error. V is TRBV7-7 and J is TRBJ2-7, with TRBD1 identical over 10 bases. The CDR3 is 16 residues long. In germline, CDR1 is SSHAT, CDR2 FNYEAQ (reference sequence). The CDR3 DNA reads as TGTGCTAGCAGTTCCAGAGCCGGGACAGGGGTTCACGAGCAGTACTTC. Translated: CASSSRAGTGVHEQYF. The full variable domain, rest sourced from reference TRBV7-7 and TRBJ2-7, is GAGVSQSPRYKVTKRGQDVTLRCDPISSHATLYWYQQALGQGPEFLTYFNYEAQPDKSGLPSDRFSAERPEGSISTLTIQRTEQRDSAMYRCASSSRAGTGVHEQYFGPGTRLTVT.

The rearrangement joins TRBV6-1 to TRBJ1-4; D not resolved. The CDR3 runs to 14 residues. V was trimmed by 3 bases and J by 0 bases, leaving 5 bases between them. CDR1 is MNHNS and CDR2 is SASEGT in the germline V gene. The CDR3 reads CASSESATNEKLFF. The CDR3 region has the DNA TGTGCCAGCAGTGAGTCCGCAACTAATGAAAAACTGTTTTTT.

The rearrangement joins TRBV28 to TRBJ1-1, with 7 bases that match TRBD1. The germline V gene has CDR1 MDHEN and CDR2 SYDVKM. With 5 bases clipped from V and 1 base from J, the junction kept 7 bases outside the gene matches. There are 15 residues in the CDR3. CDR3 nucleotides: TGTGCCAGCAGTCCTCAGACAGGGCCGAACACTGAAGCTTTCTTT. Its translation is CASSPQTGPNTEAFF.

The chain has TRBV18 and TRBJ1-5; D unclear. This CDR3 has 14 amino acids. Trimming took off 0 bases at V and 3 bases at J, with 6 bases between the two ends. Germline-derived CDR1 and CDR2 are KGHSH and LQKENI. Here the CDR3 reads CASSPPTHNQPQHF. The DNA for the CDR3 is TGTGCCAGCTCACCACCTACTCACAATCAGCCCCAGCATTTT.

V is TRBV6-1 and J is TRBJ2-3, with 13 bases matching TRBD2. Germline CDR1 is MNHNS and CDR2 is SASEGT. J was trimmed by 9 bases and V by 3 bases; bases with no gene match: 9. This CDR3 is 16 amino acids long. CDR3 sequence reads: CASSDRLAGGPKTQYF. CDR3 bases: TGTGCCAGCAGTGACCGACTAGCGGGGGGCCCCAAGACGCAGTATTTT.

V usage is TRBV6-5 and J usage is TRBJ2-5; 10 bases fit TRBD1. The CDR3 sequence is 15 residues long. Germline V gives CDR1 MNHEY, CDR2 SVGAGI. V shed 6 bases and J 5 bases; nucleotides not matched to a gene: 9. CDR3 residues: CASSSDRGRVETQYF. The CDR3 nucleotides are TGTGCCAGCAGCTCAGACAGGGGGCGCGTGGAGACCCAGTACTTC.

In its sample, this clone was seen once. For the CDR3, the DNA is TGTGCCAGCAGCTTGGCGGACAGGAGCACAGATACGCAGTATTTT. Translated, it gives CASSLADRSTDTQYF. The gene calls are TRBV5-6 and TRBJ2-3, with TRBD1 matching over 7 bases. Germline V gives CDR1 SGHDT, CDR2 YYEEEE. J lost 0 bases, V lost 0 bases, and 1 base had no gene match. The CDR3 is made up of 15 amino acids. Together with reference TRBV5-6 and TRBJ2-3, the CDR3 gives the full variable domain: DAGVTQSPTHLIKTRGQQVTLRCSPKSGHDTVSWYQQALGQGPQFIFQYYEEEERQRGNFPDRFSGHQFPNYSSELNVNALLLGDSALYLCASSLADRSTDTQYFGPGTRLTVL.

J is TRBJ2-2 and V is TRBV7-9; D is perhaps TRBD2 (5 bases). CDR3 length equals 19 residues. Trimming removed 3 bases at V and 0 bases at J, with 20 bases between. Germline V gene data show CDR1 as SEHNR and CDR2 as FQNEAQ (reference sequence). This CDR3 reads CASSFLLSWGATNTGELFF. The DNA of the CDR3 is TGTGCCAGCAGCTTCCTTTTATCCTGGGGAGCAACGAACACCGGGGAGCTGTTTTTT.

The chain links TRBV28 to TRBJ1-1, with D maybe TRBD1 (5 bases). This CDR3 has 16 residues. V gave up 8 bases and J gave up 0 bases, with 19 bases separating them. Germline V CDR1 and CDR2: MDHEN, SYDVKM. As DNA, the CDR3 is TGTGCCAGCTTACCAACTCGACAGCCTATGAACACTGAAGCTTTCTTT. As protein: CASLPTRQPMNTEAFF.

This sequence joins TRBV5-4 and TRBJ2-1, with D uncertain. V was pared by 1 base and J by 8 bases, with 16 bases between. The CDR3 covers 15 residues. Germline CDR1 is SGHNT and CDR2 is YYREEE (reference sequence). The CDR3: CASSLQILTTHEQFF. CDR3 DNA sequence: TGTGCCAGCAGCTTGCAGATCCTTACTACCCATGAGCAGTTCTTC.

This clone was seen just once. This chain uses TRBV29-1 with TRBJ2-1, with D hard to call. The germline V gene has CDR1 SQVTM and CDR2 ANQGSEA. CDR3 size: 9 residues. The V gene lost 7 bases and the J gene lost 8 bases, with 6 bases spanning the gap. The DNA of the CDR3 is TGCAGCGATAGTTATGAGCAGTTCTTC. This encodes CSDSYEQFF.

The CDR3 region has the DNA TGTGCCAGCAGCCTAGGTCTCGTTCGACAGGGGCTTCGGGATGAGCAGTTCTTC. Its translation: CASSLGLVRQGLRDEQFF. J is TRBJ2-1 and V is TRBV5-4; 8 bases fit TRBD1. The CDR3 loop spans 18 amino acids. Germline CDR1 reads SGHNT; CDR2 reads YYREEE (reference sequence). Trimming took 4 bases from V and 8 from J; bases not matched to a gene: 20.

The chain carries TRBV21-1 and TRBJ1-5; the D call TRBD1 from the table was never checked on the DNA. TRBV21-1 is reported as a pseudogene. This CDR3 region has 16 residues. DNA of the CDR3: TGTGCCAGCCGGGGGGACAGGCGAGATAGCAATCAGCCCCAGCATTTT. Amino acids: CASRGDRRDSNQPQHF.

The chain uses TRBV10-1 and TRBJ2-1; the match to TRBD2 covers 9 bases. Unmatched junction bases numbered 10, after V lost 5 bases and J lost 8 bases. The CDR3 runs 15 residues. Germline CDR1 reads WNHNN; CDR2 reads SYGVQD (reference sequence). CDR3 loop: CASSTGLAPRDEQFF. The CDR3, as DNA: TGCGCCAGCAGTACGGGACTAGCCCCGAGGGATGAGCAGTTCTTC.

Only a few counts were recorded for this clone. The chain has TRBV9 and TRBJ1-3; no clear D. The CDR3 sequence is 14 residues long. V lost 4 bases, J lost 0 bases, and 8 bases lay in between. From germline, CDR1 is SGDLS and CDR2 YYNGEE. The CDR3 spells CASSPPGSGNTIYF. The CDR3 DNA reads as TGTGCCAGCAGCCCCCCGGGCTCTGGAAACACCATATATTTT. Full variable domain (rest looked up from reference TRBV9 and TRBJ1-3): DSGVTQTPKHLITATGQRVTLRCSPRSGDLSVYWYQQSLDQGLQFLIQYYNGEERAKGNILERFSAQQFPDLHSELNLSSLELGDSALYFCASSPPGSGNTIYFGEGSWLTVV.

This clone was recorded once. The chain uses TRBV7-8 and TRBJ2-3, with TRBD2 identical over 7 bases. V gave up 3 bases and J gave up 10 bases; unmatched junction bases: 10. The length of the CDR3 is 14 residues. The germline V gene has CDR1 SGHVS and CDR2 FQNEAQ. Written as DNA, the CDR3 is TGTGCCAGCAGCTTCCCCGCTACTAGCGAATCGCAGTATTTT. Translated: CASSFPATSESQYF.

This chain joins TRBV10-3 and TRBJ2-7; perhaps TRBD2 as D (6 bases). Trimming left V 10 bases short and J 7 bases short, with 17 bases between. Germline CDR1 is ENHRY and CDR2 is SYGVKD. The CDR3 is 12 amino acids. CDR3 nucleotides: TGTGCCACCGCGATGAGGGGAGGTGAGCAGTACTTC. Protein: CATAMRGGEQYF.

The chain combines TRBV24-1 with TRBJ2-2; 7 nucleotides line up with TRBD1. Unmatched junction bases numbered 13, after V lost 4 bases and J lost 0 bases. Germline V gene sequence: CDR1 KGHDR, CDR2 SFDVKD. The CDR3 totals 19 residues. CDR3 nucleotide sequence: TGTGCCACCAGTGACCCTTGGAAACAGGGGAGATCGAACACCGGGGAGCTGTTTTTT. Its translation: CATSDPWKQGRSNTGELFF.